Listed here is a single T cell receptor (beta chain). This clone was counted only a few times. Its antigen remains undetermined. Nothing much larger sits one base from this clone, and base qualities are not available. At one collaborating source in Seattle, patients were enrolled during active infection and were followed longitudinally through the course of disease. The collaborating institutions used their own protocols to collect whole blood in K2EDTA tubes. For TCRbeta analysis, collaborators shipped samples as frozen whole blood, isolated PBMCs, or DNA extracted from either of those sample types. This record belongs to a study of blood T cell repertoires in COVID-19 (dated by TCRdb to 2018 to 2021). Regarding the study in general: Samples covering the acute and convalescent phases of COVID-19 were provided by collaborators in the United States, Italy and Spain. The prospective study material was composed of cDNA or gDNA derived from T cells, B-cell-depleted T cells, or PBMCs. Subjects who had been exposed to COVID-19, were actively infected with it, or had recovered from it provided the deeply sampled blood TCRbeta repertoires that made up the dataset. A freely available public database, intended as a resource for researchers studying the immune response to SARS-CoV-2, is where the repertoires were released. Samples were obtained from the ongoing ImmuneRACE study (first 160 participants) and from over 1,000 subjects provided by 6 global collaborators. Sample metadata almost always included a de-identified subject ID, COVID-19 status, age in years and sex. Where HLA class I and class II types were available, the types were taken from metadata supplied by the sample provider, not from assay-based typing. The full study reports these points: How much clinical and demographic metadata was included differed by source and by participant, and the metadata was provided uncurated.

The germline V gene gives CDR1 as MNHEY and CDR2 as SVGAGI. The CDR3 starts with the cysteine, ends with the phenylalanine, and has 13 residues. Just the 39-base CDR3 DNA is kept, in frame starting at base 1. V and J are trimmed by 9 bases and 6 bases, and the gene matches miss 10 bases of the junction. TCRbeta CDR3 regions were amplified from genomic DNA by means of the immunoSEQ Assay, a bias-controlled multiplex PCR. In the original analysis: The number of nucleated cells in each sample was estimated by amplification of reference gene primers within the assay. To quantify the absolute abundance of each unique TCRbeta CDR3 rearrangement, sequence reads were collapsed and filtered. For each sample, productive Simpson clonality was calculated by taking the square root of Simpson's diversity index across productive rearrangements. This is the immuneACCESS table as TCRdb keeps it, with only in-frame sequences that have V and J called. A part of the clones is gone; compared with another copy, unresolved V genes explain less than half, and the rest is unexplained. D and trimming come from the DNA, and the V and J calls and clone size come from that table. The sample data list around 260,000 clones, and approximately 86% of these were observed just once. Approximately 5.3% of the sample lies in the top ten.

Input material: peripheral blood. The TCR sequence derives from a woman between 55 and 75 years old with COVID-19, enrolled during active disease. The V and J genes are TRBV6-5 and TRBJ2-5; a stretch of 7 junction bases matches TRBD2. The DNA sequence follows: TGTGCCAGTGGACTAGATAGTATGAAGACCCAGTACTTC. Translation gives CASGLDSMKTQYF.